This entry concerns a single TCR beta chain. As yet, its antigen is unknown. The germline V gene has CDR1 LGHDT and CDR2 YNNKEL (reference sequence). The CDR3 spans 14 residues. After removal of 4 bases from V and 4 bases from J, the junction contained 4 bases not matched to a gene. This specimen belongs to a study of T cell responses to AZD1222 COVID-19 vaccine. Generated by immunoSEQ multiplex PCR, the TCRdb table keeps only in-frame clones and is missing some. The sample carries approximately 100,000 clones, around nine tenths recorded once. Study results and caveats: There were mostly white British donors and more females than males, and clonal diversity was possibly underestimated.

Sequences were derived from peripheral blood, sampled on day 0 of AZD1222 vaccination. This sequence joins TRBV3-1 (or the pseudogene TRBV3-2) and TRBJ2-7; 10 nucleotides agree with TRBD1. This TCR was sampled from an adult in good health. The CDR3 sequence: CASSRGTGEYEQYF. CDR3 DNA sequence: TGTGCCAGCAGCCGCGGGACAGGGGAGTACGAGCAGTACTTC.